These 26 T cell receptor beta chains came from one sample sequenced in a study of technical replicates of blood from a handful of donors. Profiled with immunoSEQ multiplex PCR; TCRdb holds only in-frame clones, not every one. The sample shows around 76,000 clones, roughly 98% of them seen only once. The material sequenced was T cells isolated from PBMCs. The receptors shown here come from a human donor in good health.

CDR3 bases: TGCGCCAGCAGCCAAGCTCTAAGCAATCAGCCCCAGCATTTT. It specifies CASSQALSNQPQHF. The chain links TRBV4-1 to TRBJ1-5; D remains ambiguous. The V end was cut by 1 base, the J end by 1 base, with 5 bases between. Germline lookup yields CDR1 MGHRA and CDR2 YSYEKL. This CDR3 contains 14 residues.

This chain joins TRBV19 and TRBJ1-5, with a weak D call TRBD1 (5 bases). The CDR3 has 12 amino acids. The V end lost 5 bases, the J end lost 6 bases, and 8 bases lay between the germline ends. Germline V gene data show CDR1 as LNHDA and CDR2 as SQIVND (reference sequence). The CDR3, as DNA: TGTGCCAGTAGTCCGCAGGGTCAGCCCCAGCATTTT. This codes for CASSPQGQPQHF.

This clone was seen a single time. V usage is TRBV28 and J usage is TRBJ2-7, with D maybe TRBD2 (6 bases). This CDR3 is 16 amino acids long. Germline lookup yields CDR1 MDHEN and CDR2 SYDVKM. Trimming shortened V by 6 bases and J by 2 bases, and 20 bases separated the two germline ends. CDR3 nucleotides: TGTGCCAGCAGCCTGGGGTGGGGACTTAAGGCCTACGAGCAGTACTTC. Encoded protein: CASSLGWGLKAYEQYF. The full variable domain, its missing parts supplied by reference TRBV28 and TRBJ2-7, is DVKVTQSSRYLVKRTGEKVFLECVQDMDHENMFWYRQDPGLGLRLIYFSYDVKMKEKGDIPEGYSVSREKKERFSLILESASTNQTSMYLCASSLGWGLKAYEQYFGPGTRLTVT.

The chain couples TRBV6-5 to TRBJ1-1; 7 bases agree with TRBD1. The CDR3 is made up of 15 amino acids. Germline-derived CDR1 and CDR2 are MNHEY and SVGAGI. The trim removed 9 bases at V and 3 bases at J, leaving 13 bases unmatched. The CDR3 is CASRGQGGADTEAFF. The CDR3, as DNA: TGTGCCAGTCGCGGGCAAGGGGGCGCGGACACTGAAGCTTTCTTT.

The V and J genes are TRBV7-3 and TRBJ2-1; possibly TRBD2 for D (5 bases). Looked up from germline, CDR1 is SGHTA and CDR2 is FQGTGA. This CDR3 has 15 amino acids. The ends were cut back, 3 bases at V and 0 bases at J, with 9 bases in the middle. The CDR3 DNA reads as TGTGCCAGCAGCTTCTATGGGAGCTCCTACAATGAGCAGTTCTTC. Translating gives CASSFYGSSYNEQFF.

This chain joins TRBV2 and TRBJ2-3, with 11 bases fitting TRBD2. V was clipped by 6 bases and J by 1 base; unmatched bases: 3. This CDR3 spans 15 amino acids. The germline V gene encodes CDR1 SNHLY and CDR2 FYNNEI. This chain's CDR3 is CASRQLAGGTDTQYF. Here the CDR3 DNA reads TGTGCCAGCAGGCAACTAGCGGGGGGCACAGATACGCAGTATTTT.

The CDR3, as DNA: TGCGCCAGCAGCTTCGACGGGATGAACACTGAAGCTTTCTTT. Translated, it gives CASSFDGMNTEAFF. The chain has TRBV5-1 and TRBJ1-1; D is undetermined. Looked up from germline, CDR1 is SGHRS and CDR2 is YFSETQ. V lost 2 bases to trimming and J lost 0 bases, with 8 bases between them. The CDR3 runs to 14 residues.

The CDR3 loop reads CASSQTWRVQSAEAFF. The CDR3 nucleotides are TGCGCCAGCAGCCAGACATGGAGGGTTCAAAGCGCTGAAGCTTTCTTT. The rearrangement uses TRBV4-1 and TRBJ1-1; D uncertain. V was shortened by 3 bases and J by 6 bases, with 20 bases between the two germline ends. CDR1 MGHRA and CDR2 YSYEKL come from the germline V gene. The CDR3 length is 16 residues.

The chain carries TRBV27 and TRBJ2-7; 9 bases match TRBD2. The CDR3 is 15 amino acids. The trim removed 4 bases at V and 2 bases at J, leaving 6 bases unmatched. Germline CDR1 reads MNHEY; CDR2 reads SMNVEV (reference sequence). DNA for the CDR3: TGTGCCAGCAGTTCGGCTAGCGGGACTGCCTACGAGCAGTACTTC. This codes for CASSSASGTAYEQYF.

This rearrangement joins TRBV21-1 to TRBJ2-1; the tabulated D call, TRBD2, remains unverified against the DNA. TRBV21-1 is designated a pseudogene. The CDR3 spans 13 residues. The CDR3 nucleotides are TGTGCCACCAGACTAGCGGGAGTCAATGAGCAGTTCTTC. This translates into CATRLAGVNEQFF.

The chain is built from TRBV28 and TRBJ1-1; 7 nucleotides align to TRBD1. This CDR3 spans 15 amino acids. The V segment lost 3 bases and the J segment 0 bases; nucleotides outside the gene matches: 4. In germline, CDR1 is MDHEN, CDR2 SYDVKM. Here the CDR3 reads CASSFSGTVNTEAFF. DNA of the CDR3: TGTGCCAGCAGTTTCTCCGGGACAGTGAACACTGAAGCTTTCTTT.

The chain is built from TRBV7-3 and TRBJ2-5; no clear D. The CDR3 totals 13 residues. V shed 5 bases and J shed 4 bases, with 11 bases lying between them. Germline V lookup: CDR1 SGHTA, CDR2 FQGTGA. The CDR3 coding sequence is TGTGCCAGCAGCGTGAACATCCGAGAGACCCAGTACTTC. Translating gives CASSVNIRETQYF.

The CDR3 DNA is TGTGCCAGTAAGGCGTGGGACAGGGCACCGAACACTGAAGCTTTCTTT. Its protein product is CASKAWDRAPNTEAFF. V is TRBV19 and J is TRBJ1-1, with 9 bases lining up with TRBD1. Germline values: CDR1 LNHDA, CDR2 SQIVND (reference sequence). V gave up 7 bases and J gave up 1 base; unmatched junction bases: 10. This CDR3 is 16 amino acids long.

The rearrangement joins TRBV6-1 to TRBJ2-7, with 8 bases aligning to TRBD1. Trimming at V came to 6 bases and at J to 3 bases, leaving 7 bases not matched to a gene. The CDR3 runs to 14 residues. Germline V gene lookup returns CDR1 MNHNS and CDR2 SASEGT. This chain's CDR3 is CASSDRGLVYEQYF. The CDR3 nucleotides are TGTGCCAGCAGCGACAGGGGCCTAGTCTACGAGCAGTACTTC.

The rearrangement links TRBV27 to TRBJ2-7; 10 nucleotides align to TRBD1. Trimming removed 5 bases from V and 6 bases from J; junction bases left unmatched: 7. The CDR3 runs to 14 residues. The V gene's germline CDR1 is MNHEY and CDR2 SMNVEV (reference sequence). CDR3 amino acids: CASSIDRGLFEQYF. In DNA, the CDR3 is TGTGCCAGCAGTATTGACAGGGGGCTCTTCGAGCAGTACTTC.

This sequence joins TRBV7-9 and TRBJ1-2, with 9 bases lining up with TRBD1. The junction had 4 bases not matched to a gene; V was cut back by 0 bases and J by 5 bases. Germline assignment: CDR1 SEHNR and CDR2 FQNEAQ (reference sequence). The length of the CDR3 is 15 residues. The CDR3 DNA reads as TGTGCCAGCAGCTTAGCCAGGGGACAGGGTTATGGCTACACCTTC. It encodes CASSLARGQGYGYTF.

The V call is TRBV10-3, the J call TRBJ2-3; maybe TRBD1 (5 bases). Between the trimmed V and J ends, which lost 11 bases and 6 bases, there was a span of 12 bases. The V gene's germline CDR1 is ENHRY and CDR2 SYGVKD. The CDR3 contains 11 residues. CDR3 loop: CAVHNRDTQYF. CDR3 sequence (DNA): TGTGCCGTCCATAACAGGGATACGCAGTATTTT.

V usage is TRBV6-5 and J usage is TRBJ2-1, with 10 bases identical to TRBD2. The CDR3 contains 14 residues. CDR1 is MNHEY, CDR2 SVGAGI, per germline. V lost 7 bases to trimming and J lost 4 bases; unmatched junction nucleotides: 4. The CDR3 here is CASTPSGSYNEQFF. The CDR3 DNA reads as TGTGCCAGCACCCCTAGCGGGAGTTACAATGAGCAGTTCTTC.

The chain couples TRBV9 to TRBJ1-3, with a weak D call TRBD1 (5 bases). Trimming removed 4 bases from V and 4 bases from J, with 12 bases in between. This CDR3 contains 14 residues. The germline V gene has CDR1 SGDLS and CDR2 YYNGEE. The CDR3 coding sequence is TGTGCCAGCAGCATTCAGGGCGGCGGAAACACCATATATTTT. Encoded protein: CASSIQGGGNTIYF.

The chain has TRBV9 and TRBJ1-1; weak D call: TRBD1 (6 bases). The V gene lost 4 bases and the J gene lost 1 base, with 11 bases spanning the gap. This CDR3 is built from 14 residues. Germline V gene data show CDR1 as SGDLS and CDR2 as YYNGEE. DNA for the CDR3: TGTGCCAGCAGCCCGAGGGGACAGAACACTGAAGCTTTCTTT. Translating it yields CASSPRGQNTEAFF.

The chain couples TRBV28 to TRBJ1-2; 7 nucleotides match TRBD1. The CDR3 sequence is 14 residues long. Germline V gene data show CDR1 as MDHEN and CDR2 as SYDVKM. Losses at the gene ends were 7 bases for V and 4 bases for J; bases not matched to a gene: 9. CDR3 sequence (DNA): TGTGCCAGCACGTCCCAGGACAGGATCTATGGCTACACCTTC. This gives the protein CASTSQDRIYGYTF.

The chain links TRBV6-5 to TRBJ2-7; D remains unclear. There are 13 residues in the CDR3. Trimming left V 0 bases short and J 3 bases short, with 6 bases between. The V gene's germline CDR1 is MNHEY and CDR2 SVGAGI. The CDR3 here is CASSYSRGYEQYF. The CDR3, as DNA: TGTGCCAGCAGTTACTCGAGAGGCTACGAGCAGTACTTC.

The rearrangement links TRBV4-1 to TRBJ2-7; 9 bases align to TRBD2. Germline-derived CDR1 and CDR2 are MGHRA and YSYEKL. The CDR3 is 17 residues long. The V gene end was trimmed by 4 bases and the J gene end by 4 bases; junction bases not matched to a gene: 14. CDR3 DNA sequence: TGCGCCAGCAGCCGAGTCCCGCATAGCGGGAGACAATACGAGCAGTACTTC. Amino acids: CASSRVPHSGRQYEQYF.

CDR3 nucleotide sequence: TGTGCCAGCAGCTTAACGGGGAGTGAGCAGTTCTTC. It translates to CASSLTGSEQFF. The rearrangement links TRBV13 to TRBJ2-1; TRBD2 might be the D (5 bases). CDR3 length: 12 residues. The germline V gene has CDR1 PRHDT and CDR2 FYEKMQ (reference sequence). Trimming cost V 2 bases and J 9 bases, with 8 bases left between them. The variable domain in full, with the rest retrieved from reference TRBV13 and TRBJ2-1, is AAGVIQSPRHLIKEKRETATLKCYPIPRHDTVYWYQQGPGQDPQFLISFYEKMQSDKGSIPDRFSAQQFSDYHSELNMSSLELGDSALYFCASSLTGSEQFFGPGTRLTVL.

This CDR3 is CASSDAAGSGELFF. As DNA, the CDR3 is TGTGCCAGCAGTGATGCTGCAGGGTCCGGGGAGCTGTTTTTT. The chain uses TRBV6-4 and TRBJ2-2; TRBD1 might be the D (5 bases). CDR1 MRHNA and CDR2 SNTAGT come from the germline V gene. Trimming took off 3 bases at V and 6 bases at J, with 11 bases between the two ends. This CDR3 contains 14 residues.

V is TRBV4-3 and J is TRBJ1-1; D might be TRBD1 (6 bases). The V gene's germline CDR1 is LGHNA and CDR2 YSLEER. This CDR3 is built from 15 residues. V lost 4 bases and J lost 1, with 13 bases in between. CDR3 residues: CASSPITTGNTEAFF. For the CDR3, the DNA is TGCGCCAGCAGCCCTATAACGACAGGGAACACTGAAGCTTTCTTT.